The 23 T cell receptor beta chains below all came from one sample that was sequenced in a study of CD8 T cells in ankylosing spondylitis. Their target antigens are unknown. In TCRdb, the 5' RACE reads were re-called with MiXCR into one record per CDR3 protein. The table lists about 510,000 distinct CDR3 sequences, roughly 5.3% of them singletons, with under 4.5% in the top ten. Study-wide results and caveats: Roughly eight highly homologous variants made up a TCR beta motif that seemed to typify ankylosing spondylitis blood.

Sample: blood, either unsorted or a sorted T cell fraction (not recorded which). The source of these receptors is a male donor with ankylosing spondylitis.

This chain links TRBV28 with TRBJ2-4; TRBD2 matches 7 bases. The CDR3 runs to 16 residues. The germline CDR1 and CDR2 sequences are MDHEN and SYDVKM. The trim removed 1 base at V and 4 bases at J, leaving 7 bases unmatched. The CDR3 DNA reads TGTGCCAGCAGTTTATTCGGCGGGAGCGGTAAAAACATTCAGTACTTC. Amino acids: CASSLFGGSGKNIQYF.

The J gene is TRBJ2-1, the V gene TRBV7-6; TRBD2 aligns across 9 bases. The CDR3 is made up of 15 amino acids. The junction had 8 bases not matched to a gene; V was cut back by 5 bases and J by 6 bases. Germline loops: CDR1 SGHVS, CDR2 FNYEAQ. CDR3 sequence: CASSARLAEVNEQFF. In DNA form, the CDR3 reads TGTGCCAGCAGCGCCCGACTAGCGGAAGTCAATGAGCAGTTCTTC.

This clonotype has only a few counts. The J gene is TRBJ1-5, the V gene TRBV11-2, with 9 bases aligning to TRBD1. With V trimmed by 4 bases and J by 5 bases, 9 bases remained unmatched. Looked up from germline, CDR1 is SGHAT and CDR2 is FQNNGV. This CDR3 is built from 16 residues. CDR3 bases: TGTGCCAGCAGCTCCGGGACAGGGATGCTCGATCAGCCCCAGCATTTT. Its translation: CASSSGTGMLDQPQHF.

This clonotype was found many times. The chain links TRBV5-1 to TRBJ1-1; a possible D gene is TRBD1 (5 bases). V lost 3 bases and J lost 2, with 20 bases in between. CDR3 length: 17 amino acids. The V gene's germline CDR1 is SGHRS and CDR2 YFSETQ. This CDR3 is CASSSKTFRVINTEAFF. In nucleotides, the CDR3 is TGCGCCAGCAGCTCCAAAACCTTCAGGGTGATAAACACTGAAGCTTTCTTT.

This clonotype was observed many times. This chain joins TRBV29-1 and TRBJ2-2, with 7 bases aligning to TRBD2. The germline V gene encodes CDR1 SQVTM and CDR2 ANQGSEA. CDR3 length equals 12 residues. CDR3 in amino acids: CSGGGPPGELFF. In DNA, the CDR3 is TGCTCGGGGGGAGGGCCCCCCGGGGAGCTGTTTTTT.

This chain joins TRBV4-1 and TRBJ2-7; tentatively, D is TRBD1 (5 bases). The V and J ends lost 3 bases and 1 base respectively, with 10 bases between them. This CDR3 comprises 14 residues. Germline V CDR1 and CDR2: MGHRA, YSYEKL. The CDR3 sequence: CASSQRQISYEQYF. The CDR3 DNA reads TGCGCCAGCAGCCAGAGACAGATATCCTACGAGCAGTACTTC.

The sample holds many counts of this clonotype. V usage is TRBV27 and J usage is TRBJ2-7; tentatively, D is TRBD2 (5 bases). CDR1 is MNHEY, CDR2 SMNVEV, per germline (reference sequence). The ends were cut back, 7 bases at V and 6 bases at J, with 10 bases in the middle. This CDR3 contains 11 residues. CDR3 DNA sequence: TGTGCCAGCACCCGGGGTGTCGAGCAGTACTTC. Its translation is CASTRGVEQYF.

This clonotype was found a few times. The CDR3 bases are TGTGCCAGCAGTTTGGGACTAGCGGGAGTAGGGTGGCAGTTCTTC. It is translated as CASSLGLAGVGWQFF. The chain employs TRBV12-3 or TRBV12-4 and TRBJ2-1, with 14 bases that match TRBD2. The CDR3 sequence is 15 residues long. J gave up 12 bases and V 3 bases, and 7 bases lay outside the gene matches.

The table lists this clonotype with many counts. This chain uses TRBV4-3 with TRBJ1-3; D perhaps matches TRBD1 (6 bases). Trimming took off 0 bases at V and 4 bases at J, with 13 bases between the two ends. This CDR3 has 16 residues. The germline V gene has CDR1 LGHNA and CDR2 YSLEER. The CDR3 is CASSQEGGRVGNTIYF. Written as DNA, the CDR3 is TGCGCCAGCAGCCAAGAGGGGGGCAGAGTAGGAAACACCATATATTTT.

Ten or more counts support this clonotype. V and J are TRBV15 and TRBJ2-5; D unclear. Per the germline V gene, CDR1 is LNHNV and CDR2 is YYDKDF (reference sequence). The CDR3 totals 12 residues. Trimming removed 3 bases from V and 4 bases from J, with 6 bases in between. The CDR3, as DNA: TGTGCCACCAGCAGTTCCCGAGAGACCCAGTACTTC. Protein: CATSSSRETQYF.

The sample holds many counts of this clonotype. The V call is TRBV12-3 or TRBV12-4, the J call TRBJ2-7; D unresolved. V lost 5 bases and J lost 3, with 14 bases in between. The CDR3 contains 14 residues. CDR3 in amino acids: CASSPPYSHYEQYF. The CDR3 bases are TGTGCCAGCAGTCCCCCCTACAGCCACTACGAGCAGTACTTC.

This clonotype has a count of ten or more. This sequence joins TRBV20-1 and TRBJ2-5, with D uncertain. The CDR3 runs to 15 residues. Germline assignment: CDR1 DFQATT and CDR2 SNEGSKA (reference sequence). The V gene lost 4 bases and the J gene lost 2 bases, with 17 bases spanning the gap. CDR3 nucleotide sequence: TGCAGTGCTAACCCCGTGATTATCGGGCAAGAGACCCAGTACTTC. Translated: CSANPVIIGQETQYF.

This clonotype was seen ten or more times. The V call is TRBV27, the J call TRBJ1-6; D perhaps matches TRBD1 (5 bases). The CDR3 contains 15 residues. Germline V gives CDR1 MNHEY, CDR2 SMNVEV (reference sequence). V lost 5 bases, J lost 5 bases, and 13 bases lay in between. CDR3 coding DNA: TGTGCCAGCAGTCTCTGGACATATGATAATTCACCCCTCCACTTT. It specifies CASSLWTYDNSPLHF.

This clonotype was seen repeatedly, ten times or more. The chain has TRBV7-8 and TRBJ2-1; 9 bases line up with TRBD2. The CDR3 loop spans 15 amino acids. The germline V gene encodes CDR1 SGHVS and CDR2 FQNEAQ. V dropped 2 bases and J dropped 8; count of bases not matched to a gene: 7. CDR3 loop: CASSLTSGRRDEQFF. The CDR3 nucleotides read TGTGCCAGCAGCTTAACTAGCGGGCGGAGGGATGAGCAGTTCTTC. The entire variable domain, with the rest obtained from reference TRBV7-8 and TRBJ2-1, is as follows: GAGVSQSPRYKVAKRGQDVALRCDPISGHVSLFWYQQALGQGPEFLTYFQNEAQLDKSGLPSDRFFAERPEGSVSTLKIQRTQQEDSAVYLCASSLTSGRRDEQFFGPGTRLTVL.

Turning to this clonotype: This may come from a read error, since a much larger clone is one base off. The chain combines TRBV18 with TRBJ2-7; D unclear. Trimming stripped 3 bases from V and 3 bases from J, with 15 bases between. The CDR3 totals 15 residues. The germline CDR1 and CDR2 sequences are KGHSH and LQKENI. The CDR3 sequence: CASSPGSAEIYEQYF. The CDR3 DNA follows: TGTGCCAGCTCACCCGGTTCGGCGGAAATCTACGAGCAGTACTTC.

This clonotype has ten or more counts. The gene calls are TRBV6-2 or TRBV6-3 and TRBJ2-7, with D perhaps matching TRBD2 (7 bases). The CDR3 loop spans 14 amino acids. CDR1 MNHEY and CDR2 SVGEGT come from the germline V gene. Trimming shortened V by 8 bases and J by 5 bases, and 19 bases separated the two germline ends. Here the CDR3 reads CASAWGGASNEQYF. The CDR3 DNA sequence: TGTGCCAGCGCCTGGGGGGGGGCAAGCAACGAGCAGTACTTC.

This clonotype was counted at least ten times. This rearrangement joins TRBV4-2 to TRBJ1-1; no firm D call. The CDR3 totals 12 residues. V was pared by 0 bases and J by 11 bases, with 10 bases between. The germline V gene encodes CDR1 LGHNA and CDR2 YNFKEQ. The CDR3 region is CASSQDLVRAFF. The CDR3 nucleotides are TGTGCCAGCAGCCAAGATTTGGTTCGGGCTTTCTTT.

This clonotype was recorded at least ten times. The V gene is TRBV4-3, the J gene TRBJ2-2; D might be TRBD2 (5 bases). The CDR3 sequence is 14 residues long. V was clipped by 1 base and J by 3 bases, with 6 bases between them. Germline CDR1 reads LGHNA; CDR2 reads YSLEER. The CDR3 region is CASSQGGYTGELFF. Here the CDR3 DNA reads TGCGCCAGCAGCCAAGGAGGGTACACCGGGGAGCTGTTTTTT.

The CDR3 sequence is CSARDAASGAGELFF. As DNA, the CDR3 is TGCAGTGCTAGAGATGCGGCTAGCGGGGCCGGGGAGCTGTTTTTT. The genes are TRBV20-1 and TRBJ2-2; 9 bases line up with TRBD2. CDR1 is DFQATT, CDR2 SNEGSKA, per germline (reference sequence). With V trimmed by 0 bases and J by 6 bases, 5 bases remained unmatched. The CDR3 is 15 amino acids.

This clonotype was found many times. The gene calls are TRBV12-3 or TRBV12-4 and TRBJ2-1; 7 nucleotides match TRBD1. The ends lost 1 base at V and 5 bases at J; junction bases unmatched: 8. The CDR3 consists of 16 residues. CDR3 sequence: CASSLEGGRGNNEQFF. CDR3 in DNA: TGTGCCAGCAGTTTAGAGGGCGGCAGGGGGAACAATGAGCAGTTCTTC.

The sample holds many counts of this clonotype. The rearrangement links TRBV6-2 or TRBV6-3 to TRBJ2-7, with D tentatively TRBD1 (5 bases). In germline, CDR1 is MNHEY, CDR2 SVGEGT. Trimming took 2 bases from V and 6 from J, leaving 11 bases between them. The CDR3 is 13 amino acids. The CDR3 nucleotides read TGTGCCAGCAGTTACAACAGGTATGGCGAGCAGTACTTC. This sequence encodes CASSYNRYGEQYF.

This clonotype was recorded many times. The chain combines TRBV5-1 with TRBJ1-1; D is ambiguous. Germline lookup yields CDR1 SGHRS and CDR2 YFSETQ. The CDR3 loop spans 15 amino acids. V lost 0 bases and J lost 1, with 10 bases in between. CDR3 DNA: TGCGCCAGCAGCTTGGAGTTGCGGGGGAACACTGAAGCTTTCTTT. Encoded protein: CASSLELRGNTEAFF.

In this sample, this clonotype turned up many times. The rearrangement joins TRBV4-2 to TRBJ2-7; 11 nucleotides align to TRBD2. The V and J ends lost 2 bases and 1 base, in that order; junction bases with no gene match: 4. CDR1 LGHNA and CDR2 YNFKEQ come from the germline V gene. The CDR3 has 16 amino acids. The CDR3 protein is CASSQRGTSGSYEQYF. The CDR3 DNA follows: TGTGCCAGCAGCCAAAGGGGGACTAGCGGTTCCTACGAGCAGTACTTC.